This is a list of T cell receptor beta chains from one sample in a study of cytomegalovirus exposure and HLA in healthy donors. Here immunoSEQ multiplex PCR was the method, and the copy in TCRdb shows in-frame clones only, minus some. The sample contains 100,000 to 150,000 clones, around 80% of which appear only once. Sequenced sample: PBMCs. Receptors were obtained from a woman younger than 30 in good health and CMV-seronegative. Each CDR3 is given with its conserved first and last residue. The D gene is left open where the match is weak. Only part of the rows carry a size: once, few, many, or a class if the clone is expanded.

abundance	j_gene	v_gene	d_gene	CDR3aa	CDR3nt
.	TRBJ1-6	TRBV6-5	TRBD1	CASSYGQGFRTPLHF	TGTGCCAGCAGTTACGGACAGGGGTTTCGTACACCCCTCCACTTT
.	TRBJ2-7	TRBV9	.	CASSVVPRGNGEQYF	TGTGCCAGCAGCGTAGTACCCCGAGGTAATGGCGAGCAGTACTTC
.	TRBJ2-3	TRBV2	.	CASSEGMRADTQYF	TGTGCCAGCAGTGAAGGGATGAGGGCAGATACGCAGTATTTT
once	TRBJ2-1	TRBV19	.	CASTSDYNEQFF	TGTGCCAGTACCTCAGACTACAATGAGCAGTTCTTC
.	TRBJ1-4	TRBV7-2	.	CASSLGQKNEKLFF	TGTGCCAGCAGCTTAGGGCAGAAGAATGAAAAACTGTTTTTT
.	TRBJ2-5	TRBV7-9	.	CASSWRVGEEETQYF	TGTGCCAGCAGCTGGCGGGTCGGGGAAGAGGAGACCCAGTACTTC
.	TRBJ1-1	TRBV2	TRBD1	CASSGQGATEAFF	TGTGCCAGCAGTGGACAGGGGGCGACTGAAGCTTTCTTT
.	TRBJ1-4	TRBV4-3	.	CASSRLTGANEKLFF	TGCGCCAGCAGCCGCCTAACAGGAGCTAATGAAAAACTGTTTTTT
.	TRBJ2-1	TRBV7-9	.	CASSGPTGLGEQFF	TGTGCCAGCAGCGGACCGACAGGTTTGGGTGAGCAGTTCTTC
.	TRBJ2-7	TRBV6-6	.	CASSYSSGTNYEQYF	TGTGCCAGCAGTTACTCGTCCGGGACAAACTACGAGCAGTACTTC
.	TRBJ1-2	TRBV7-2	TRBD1	CASSLLSSGQGARGGYTF	TGTGCCAGCAGCTTATTATCGTCGGGACAGGGGGCGAGGGGTGGCTACACCTTC
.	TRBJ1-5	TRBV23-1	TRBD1	CASSQQPTGGLNQPQHF	TGCGCCAGCAGTCAACAGCCCACAGGGGGCCTCAATCAGCCCCAGCATTTT
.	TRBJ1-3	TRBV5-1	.	CASSATQQPGNTIYF	TGCGCCAGCAGCGCTACTCAACAGCCAGGAAACACCATATATTTT
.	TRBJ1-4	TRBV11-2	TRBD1	CASSQRAGTGGEKLFF	TGTGCCAGCAGCCAGCGTGCCGGGACAGGGGGTGAAAAACTGTTTTTT
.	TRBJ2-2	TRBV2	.	CARHRETGELFF	TGTGCCAGGCACAGGGAAACCGGGGAGCTGTTTTTT
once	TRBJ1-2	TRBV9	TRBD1	CASSGQGYGYTF	TGTGCCAGCAGCGGACAGGGCTATGGCTACACCTTC
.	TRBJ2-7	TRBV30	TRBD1	CAWIGRGFQGRHEQYF	TGTGCCTGGATCGGCAGGGGGTTCCAGGGTCGGCACGAGCAGTACTTC
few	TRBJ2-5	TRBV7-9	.	CASSSRRRGETQYF	TGTGCCAGCAGCAGTCGGCGCAGGGGAGAGACCCAGTACTTC
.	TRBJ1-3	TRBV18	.	CASSTAKNRDIVFSGNTIYF	TGTGCCAGCTCAACAGCTAAGAACCGGGACATCGTTTTCTCTGGAAACACCATATATTTT
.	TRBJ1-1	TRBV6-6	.	CASWGVTAEAFF	TGTGCCAGCTGGGGGGTAACTGCTGAAGCTTTCTTT
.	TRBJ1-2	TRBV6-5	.	CASSSDRRQVGYTF	TGTGCCAGCAGTTCCGACAGGCGGCAGGTGGGCTACACCTTC
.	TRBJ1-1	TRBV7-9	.	CASSAYPWGGTEAFF	TGTGCCAGCAGCGCATATCCGTGGGGAGGCACTGAAGCTTTCTTT
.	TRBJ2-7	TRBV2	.	CASSKIQGSYEQYF	TGTGCCAGCAGCAAAATACAGGGATCCTACGAGCAGTACTTC
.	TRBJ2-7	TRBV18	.	CASSPRTENEQYF	TGTGCCAGCTCACCACGCACAGAGAACGAGCAGTACTTC
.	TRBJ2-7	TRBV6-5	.	CASSADRRSYEQYF	TGTGCCAGCAGCGCGGACAGACGCTCCTACGAGCAGTACTTC
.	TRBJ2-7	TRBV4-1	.	CASSQDPGTYEQYF	TGCGCCAGCAGCCAAGATCCGGGTACCTACGAGCAGTACTTC
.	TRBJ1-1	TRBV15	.	CATSRPGHPNTEAFF	TGTGCCACCAGCAGACCGGGACACCCGAACACTGAAGCTTTCTTT
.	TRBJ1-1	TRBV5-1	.	CASSLRQGEAFF	TGCGCCAGCAGCTTGCGGCAGGGTGAAGCTTTCTTT
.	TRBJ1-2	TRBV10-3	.	CAISLGLQGSLGYTF	TGTGCCATCAGTTTGGGTTTACAGGGTTCGCTTGGCTACACCTTC
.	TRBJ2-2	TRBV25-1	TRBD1	CASSEPQDRGRRELFF	TGTGCCAGCAGTGAACCCCAAGACAGGGGGCGCCGGGAGCTGTTTTTT
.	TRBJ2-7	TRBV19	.	CASSPTLAYEQYF	TGTGCCAGTAGTCCGACACTAGCCTACGAGCAGTACTTC
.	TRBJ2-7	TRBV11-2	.	CASYRGGGSTYEQYF	TGTGCCAGCTATAGAGGGGGGGGAAGTACCTACGAGCAGTACTTC
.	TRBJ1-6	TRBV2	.	CASSERSGRSYNSPLHF	TGTGCCAGCAGTGAAAGAAGCGGACGGAGCTATAATTCACCCCTCCACTTT